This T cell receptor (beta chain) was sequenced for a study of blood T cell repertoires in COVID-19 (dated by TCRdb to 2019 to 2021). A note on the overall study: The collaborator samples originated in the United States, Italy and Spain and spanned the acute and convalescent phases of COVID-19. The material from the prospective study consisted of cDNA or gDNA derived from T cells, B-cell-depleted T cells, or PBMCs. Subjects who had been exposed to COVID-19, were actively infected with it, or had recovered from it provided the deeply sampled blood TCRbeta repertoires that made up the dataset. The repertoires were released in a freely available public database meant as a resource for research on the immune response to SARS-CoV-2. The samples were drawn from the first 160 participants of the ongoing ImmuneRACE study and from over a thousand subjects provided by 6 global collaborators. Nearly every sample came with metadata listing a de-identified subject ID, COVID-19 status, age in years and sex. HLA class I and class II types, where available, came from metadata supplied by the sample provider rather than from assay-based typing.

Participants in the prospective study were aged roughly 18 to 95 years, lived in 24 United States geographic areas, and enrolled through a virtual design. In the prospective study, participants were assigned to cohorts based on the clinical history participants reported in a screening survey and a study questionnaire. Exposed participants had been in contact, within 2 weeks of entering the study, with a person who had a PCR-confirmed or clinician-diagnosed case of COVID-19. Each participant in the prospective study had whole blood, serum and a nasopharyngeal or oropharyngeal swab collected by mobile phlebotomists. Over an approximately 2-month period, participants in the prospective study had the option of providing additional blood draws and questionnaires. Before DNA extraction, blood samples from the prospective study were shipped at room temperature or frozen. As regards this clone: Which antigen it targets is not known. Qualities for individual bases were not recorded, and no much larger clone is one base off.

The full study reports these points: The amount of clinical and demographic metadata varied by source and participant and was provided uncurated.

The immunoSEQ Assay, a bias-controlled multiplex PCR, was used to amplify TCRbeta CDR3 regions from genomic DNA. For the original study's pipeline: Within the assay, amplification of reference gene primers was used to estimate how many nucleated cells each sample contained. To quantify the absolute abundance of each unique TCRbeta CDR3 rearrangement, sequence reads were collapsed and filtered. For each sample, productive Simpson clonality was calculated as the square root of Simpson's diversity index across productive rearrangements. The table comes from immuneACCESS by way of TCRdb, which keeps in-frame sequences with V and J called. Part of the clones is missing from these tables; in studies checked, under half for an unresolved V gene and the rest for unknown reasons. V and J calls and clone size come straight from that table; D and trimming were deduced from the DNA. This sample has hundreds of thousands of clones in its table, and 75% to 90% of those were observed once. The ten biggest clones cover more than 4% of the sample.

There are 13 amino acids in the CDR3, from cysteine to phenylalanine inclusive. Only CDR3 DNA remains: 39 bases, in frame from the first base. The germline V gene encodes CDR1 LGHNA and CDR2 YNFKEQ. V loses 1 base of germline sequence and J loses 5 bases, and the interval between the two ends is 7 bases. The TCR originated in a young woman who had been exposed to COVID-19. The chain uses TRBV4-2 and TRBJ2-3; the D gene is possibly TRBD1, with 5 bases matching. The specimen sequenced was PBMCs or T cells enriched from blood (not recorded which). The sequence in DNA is TGTGCCAGCAGCCAAGTAGGGGAAGATACGCAGTATTTT. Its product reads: CASSQVGEDTQYF.